Detailed here is one TCR beta chain. Its target antigen remains unknown. Per-base quality was not reported, and no clone a single base away is much larger than it. These data come from a study of blood T cell repertoires in COVID-19 (dated by TCRdb to about 2020). About the full investigation: Samples from collaborators originated in the United States, Italy and Spain and spanned both the acute and convalescent phases of COVID-19. The material from the prospective study consisted of cDNA or gDNA derived from T cells, B-cell-depleted T cells, or PBMCs. Subjects who had been exposed to COVID-19, were actively infected with it, or had recovered from it provided the deeply sampled blood TCRbeta repertoires that made up the dataset. The repertoires were released in a freely available public database intended as a resource for research on the immune response to SARS-CoV-2. Samples came from the ongoing ImmuneRACE study (first 160 participants) plus 1,254 subjects from 6 global collaborators. A de-identified subject ID, COVID-19 status, age in years and sex were almost always included in the sample metadata. Where available, HLA class I and class II types were taken from metadata supplied by the sample provider and were not determined by assay-based typing. Paper-wide results and their limitations: The amount of clinical and demographic metadata varied by source and participant and was provided uncurated.

The CDR3, from cysteine to phenylalanine, totals 14 residues. The DNA shown is the 42-base CDR3, in frame from base 1. Taken from the germline V gene, the CDR1 and CDR2 loops are SGHRS and YFSETQ. V sheds 4 bases and J sheds 1 base, leaving 11 bases between their ends. The collaborating institutions used their own protocols to collect whole blood in K2EDTA tubes. For TCRbeta analysis, collaborator samples were shipped as frozen whole blood, as isolated PBMCs, or as DNA extracted from either sample type. TCRbeta CDR3 regions were amplified from genomic DNA by means of the immunoSEQ Assay, a bias-controlled multiplex PCR. Per the original workflow: Nucleated cell counts per sample were estimated from amplification of reference gene primers within the assay. To quantify the absolute abundance of each unique TCRbeta CDR3 rearrangement, sequence reads were collapsed and filtered. For each sample, productive Simpson clonality was calculated as the square root of Simpson's diversity index over productive rearrangements. TCRdb provides this immuneACCESS table in a form limited to in-frame rearrangements. Some clones are lacking; in checked studies, under half of them reflect an unresolved V gene, and why the rest are absent is not known. V and J calls and clone size follow that table, whereas D and trimming were derived from the DNA. This sample is represented by roughly 120,000 clones; approximately 80% of them were singletons. Under 0.85% of the sample goes to the ten largest clones.

The V and J segments used are TRBV5-1 and TRBJ1-1, with a weak D call of TRBD1 (6 bases match). This sequence originates from a woman aged 70-85 years with acute or convalescent COVID-19. The sequenced material came from peripheral blood. The CDR3 sequence is CASSPGGQNTEAFF. At the DNA level, the sequence is TGCGCCAGCAGCCCGGGGGGACAGAACACTGAAGCTTTCTTT.